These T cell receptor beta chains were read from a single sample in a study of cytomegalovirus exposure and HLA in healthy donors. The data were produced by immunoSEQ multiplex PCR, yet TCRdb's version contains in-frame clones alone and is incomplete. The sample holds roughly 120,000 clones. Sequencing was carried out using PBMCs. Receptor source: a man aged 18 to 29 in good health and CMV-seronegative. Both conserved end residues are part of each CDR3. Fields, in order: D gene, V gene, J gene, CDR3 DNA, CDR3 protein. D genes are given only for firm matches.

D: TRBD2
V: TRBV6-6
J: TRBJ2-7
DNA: TGTGCCAGTACCGGGACTAGCGGGAGGGAGACCTACGAGCAGTACTTC
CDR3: CASTGTSGRETYEQYF

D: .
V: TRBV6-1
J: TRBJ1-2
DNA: TGTGCCATGCAGGGTTTGAATGGCTACACCTTC
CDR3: CAMQGLNGYTF

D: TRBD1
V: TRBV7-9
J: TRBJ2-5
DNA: TGTGCCAGCAGCTCTAAAGACAGGGGCCCCGGTGAGACCCAGTACTTC
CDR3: CASSSKDRGPGETQYF

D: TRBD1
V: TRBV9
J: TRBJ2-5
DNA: TGTGCCAGCAGCGCTCGACAGGGGGCGTCCGGAAAAGAGACCCAGTACTTC
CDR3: CASSARQGASGKETQYF

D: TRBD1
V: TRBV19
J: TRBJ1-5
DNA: TGTGCCAGTGGGACAGGGTTGAGCAATCAGCCCCAGCATTTT
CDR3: CASGTGLSNQPQHF

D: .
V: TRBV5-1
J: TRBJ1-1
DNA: TGCGCCAGCAGCTTGGCGGGACAGAACACTGAAGCTTTCTTT
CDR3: CASSLAGQNTEAFF

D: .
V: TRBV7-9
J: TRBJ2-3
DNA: TGTGTCAGCAGCTTGTACGCAGGGATCGATACGCAGTATTTT
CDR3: CVSSLYAGIDTQYF

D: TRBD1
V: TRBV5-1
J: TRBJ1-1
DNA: TGCGCCAGCAGCACTAACCGGGACAGGGGGAACACTGAAGCTTTCTTT
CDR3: CASSTNRDRGNTEAFF

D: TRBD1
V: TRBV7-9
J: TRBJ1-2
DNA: TGTGCCAGCAGACTGACAGGGACTAACTATGGCTACACCTTC
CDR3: CASRLTGTNYGYTF

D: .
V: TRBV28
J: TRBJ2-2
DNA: TGTGCCAGCAGTAAAACCCCAGGGGGGGAGCTGTTTTTT
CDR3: CASSKTPGGELFF

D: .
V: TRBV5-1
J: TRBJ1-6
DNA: TGCGCCAGCAGCACCGCGACAGGTAATAATTCACCCCTCCACTTT
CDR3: CASSTATGNNSPLHF

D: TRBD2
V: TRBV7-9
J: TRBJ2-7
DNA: TGTGCCAGCAGCTCCCCCGGGACTAGCTCCGCCGAGCAGTACTTC
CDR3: CASSSPGTSSAEQYF

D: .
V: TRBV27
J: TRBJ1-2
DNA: TGTGCCAGCACCAAAAGTCCTCCAGGCTCCTATGGCTACACCTTC
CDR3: CASTKSPPGSYGYTF

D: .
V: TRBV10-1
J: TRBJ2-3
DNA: TGCGCCAGCAGTGAGGGTCCAGGAGGGACGCAGTATTTT
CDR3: CASSEGPGGTQYF

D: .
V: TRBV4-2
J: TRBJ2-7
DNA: TGTGCCAGCAGCCAAGGGGGGGAGGACCACGAGCAGTACTTC
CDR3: CASSQGGEDHEQYF

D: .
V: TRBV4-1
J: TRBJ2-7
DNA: TGCGCCAGCAGCCAAGAGCGCCACTACGAGCAGTACTTC
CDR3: CASSQERHYEQYF

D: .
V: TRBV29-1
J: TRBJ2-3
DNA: TGCAGCGTCTTCAACCTTGACAGGAGCACAGATACGCAGTATTTT
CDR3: CSVFNLDRSTDTQYF

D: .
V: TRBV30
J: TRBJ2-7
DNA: TGTGCCTGGAGTCGAGGAGGGGTCTACGAGCAGTACTTC
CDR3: CAWSRGGVYEQYF

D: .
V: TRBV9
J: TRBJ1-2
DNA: TGTGCCAGCAGCCCTCGGGGGGCCGCCTATGGCTACACCTTC
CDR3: CASSPRGAAYGYTF

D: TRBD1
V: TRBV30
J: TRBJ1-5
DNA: TGTGCCTGGAGTCCGGGACAGGGAAGCAATCAGCCCCAGCATTTT
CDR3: CAWSPGQGSNQPQHF

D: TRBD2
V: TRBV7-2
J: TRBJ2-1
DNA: TGTGCCAGCAGCCTCTATCGACTAGCGGGAGTTGGAGGGCAGTTCTTC
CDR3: CASSLYRLAGVGGQFF

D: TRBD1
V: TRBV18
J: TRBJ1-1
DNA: TGTGCCAGCTCACTAAGGGACAGTCGGGAGGGTGAAGCTTTCTTT
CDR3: CASSLRDSREGEAFF

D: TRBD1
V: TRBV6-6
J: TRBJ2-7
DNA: TGTGCCAGCAGTTCGACAGGGGACCCTAGGGAGCAGTACTTC
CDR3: CASSSTGDPREQYF

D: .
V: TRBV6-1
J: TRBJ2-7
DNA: TGTGCCAGCAGTCCCCAAGGGGGGGTTGCCTACGAGCAGTACTTC
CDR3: CASSPQGGVAYEQYF

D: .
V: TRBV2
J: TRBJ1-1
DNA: TGTGCCAGCAGTCGCCGGGACATTAGTCTGAACACTGAAGCTTTCTTT
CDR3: CASSRRDISLNTEAFF

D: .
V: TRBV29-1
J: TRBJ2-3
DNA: TGCAGCGTTGAAGGTCGACGGGGGAGCACAGATACGCAGTATTTT
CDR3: CSVEGRRGSTDTQYF

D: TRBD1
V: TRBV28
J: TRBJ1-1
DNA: TGTGCCAGCAATCGCCCGGGCAGGGGGCAAGTTGAAGCTTTCTTT
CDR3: CASNRPGRGQVEAFF

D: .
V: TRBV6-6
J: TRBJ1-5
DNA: TGTGCCAGCAGCACCGGGACATATAGCAATCAGCCCCAGCATTTT
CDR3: CASSTGTYSNQPQHF

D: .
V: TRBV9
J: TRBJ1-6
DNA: TGTGCCAGCAGCGGCAAACGGGGAGGCGGGGACTCCCAGTCACCCCTCCACTTT
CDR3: CASSGKRGGGDSQSPLHF

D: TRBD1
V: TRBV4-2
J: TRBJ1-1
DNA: TGTGCCAGCAGCCCGGGGCGCGGACAGGGTGGGATTGAGACTGAAGCTTTCTTT
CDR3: CASSPGRGQGGIETEAFF

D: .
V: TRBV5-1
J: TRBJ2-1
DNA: TGCGCCAGCAGCTTCCATTATACAGGAACCGAGTTCTTC
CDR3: CASSFHYTGTEFF

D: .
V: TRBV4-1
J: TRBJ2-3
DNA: TGCGCCAGCAGCCAAGATTCCAGAAGAGATACGCAGTATTTT
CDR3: CASSQDSRRDTQYF

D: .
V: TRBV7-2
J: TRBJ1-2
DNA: TGTGCCAGCAGCAAACTTCAAATATATGGCTACACCTTC
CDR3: CASSKLQIYGYTF

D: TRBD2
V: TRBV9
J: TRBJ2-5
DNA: TGTGCCAGCAGCGCTCTAGCGGGACCGCAAGAGACCCAGTACTTC
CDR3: CASSALAGPQETQYF

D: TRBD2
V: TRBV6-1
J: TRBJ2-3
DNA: TGTGCCAGCAGTGACCTTAGCGGGGGGGGTAGCACAGATACGCAGTATTTT
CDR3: CASSDLSGGGSTDTQYF

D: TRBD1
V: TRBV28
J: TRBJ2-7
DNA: TGTGCCAGCAGTCCAAGGACAGGGCTCTCCTACGAGCAGTACTTC
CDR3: CASSPRTGLSYEQYF

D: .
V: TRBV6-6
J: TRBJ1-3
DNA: TGTGCCAGCAGCCACGTGATGAGCTCTGGAAACACCATATATTTT
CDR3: CASSHVMSSGNTIYF

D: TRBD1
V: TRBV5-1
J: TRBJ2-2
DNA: TGCGCCAGCAGCCCTTCCACAGGGGCCACCGGGGAGCTGTTTTTT
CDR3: CASSPSTGATGELFF

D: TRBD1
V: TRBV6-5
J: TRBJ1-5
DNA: TGTGCCAGCAGCCAAGGACAGGGTCGTAATCAGCCCCAGCATTTT
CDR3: CASSQGQGRNQPQHF

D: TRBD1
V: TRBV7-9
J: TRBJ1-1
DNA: TGTGCCAGCAGCTTAGTTGGGACAGGTCAAATCGGAGCTGAAGCTTTCTTT
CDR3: CASSLVGTGQIGAEAFF

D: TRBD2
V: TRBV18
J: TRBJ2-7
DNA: TGTGCCAGCTCCCCATCCGGGGGGAGCTCCTACGAGCAGTACTTC
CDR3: CASSPSGGSSYEQYF

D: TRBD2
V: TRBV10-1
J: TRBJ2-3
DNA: TGCGCCAGCAGTGAAGTAGCGGGGGGGCGAACAGATACGCAGTATTTT
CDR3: CASSEVAGGRTDTQYF

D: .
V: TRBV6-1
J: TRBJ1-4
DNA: TGTGCCAGCAGTGAACAGGGATGGACTAATGAAAAACTGTTTTTT
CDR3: CASSEQGWTNEKLFF

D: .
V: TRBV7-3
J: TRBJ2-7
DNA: TGTGCCAGCAGCCCCGGGACTTCAGACTACGAGCAGTACTTC
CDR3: CASSPGTSDYEQYF

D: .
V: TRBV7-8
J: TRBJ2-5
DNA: TGTGCCAGCAGTCCTTACAGGTCCAAAGAGACCCAGTACTTC
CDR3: CASSPYRSKETQYF

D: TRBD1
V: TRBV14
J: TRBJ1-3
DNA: TGTGCCAGCAGCCCCGGGACAGCTGGAAACACCATATATTTT
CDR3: CASSPGTAGNTIYF

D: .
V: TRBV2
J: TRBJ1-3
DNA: TGTGCCAGCAGTCCTTACGGCGAGGCCCGAAACACCATATATTTT
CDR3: CASSPYGEARNTIYF

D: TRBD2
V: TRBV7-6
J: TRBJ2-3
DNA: TGTGCCAGCAGCCCACGGATTAGCGGGGGGTCACCGAGAACAACAGATACGCAGTATTTT
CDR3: CASSPRISGGSPRTTDTQYF

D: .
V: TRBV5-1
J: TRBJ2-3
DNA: TGCGCCAGCAGCTTGGTCCTGGCAACACGGGGCACAGATACGCAGTATTTT
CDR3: CASSLVLATRGTDTQYF

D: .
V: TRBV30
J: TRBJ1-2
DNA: TGTGCCTGGAAGGCGCCAGGGGTGTCTGGCTACACCTTC
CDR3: CAWKAPGVSGYTF

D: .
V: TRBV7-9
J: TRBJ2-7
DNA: TGTGCCAGCAGCGCACAGACGGGACTTCCTCGGGACGAGCAGTACTTC
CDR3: CASSAQTGLPRDEQYF

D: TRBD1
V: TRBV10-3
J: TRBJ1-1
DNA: TGTGCCATCAGTGAGTCTACAGGGGTGGGGAGGACTGAAGCTTTCTTT
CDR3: CAISESTGVGRTEAFF

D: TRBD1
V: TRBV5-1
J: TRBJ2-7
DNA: TGCGCCAGCAGCCTGGGACAGGGGGCCTACGAGCAGTACTTC
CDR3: CASSLGQGAYEQYF

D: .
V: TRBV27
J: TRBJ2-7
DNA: TGTGCCAGCAGTTCCCCGACAGCTTACGAGCAGTACTTC
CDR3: CASSSPTAYEQYF

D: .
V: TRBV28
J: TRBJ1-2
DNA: TGTGCCAGCAGGTCCCAAGCCCGACAGCTCTGGAGCTACACCTTC
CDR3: CASRSQARQLWSYTF

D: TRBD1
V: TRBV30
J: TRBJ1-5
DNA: TGTGCCTGGACTCAGGACAGGAATCAGCCCCAGCATTTT
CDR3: CAWTQDRNQPQHF

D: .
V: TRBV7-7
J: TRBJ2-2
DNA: TGTGCCAGCAGCTTAGGCGGAGGGGTAGGGACCGGGGAGCTGTTTTTT
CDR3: CASSLGGGVGTGELFF

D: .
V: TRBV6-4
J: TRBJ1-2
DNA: TGTGCCAGCAGTGTTGCAGGGTCGGTGAGCGTCTCTGGCTACACCTTC
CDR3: CASSVAGSVSVSGYTF

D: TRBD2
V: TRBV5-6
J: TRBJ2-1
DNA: TGTGCCAGCGGACAACTAGCGGGAGCTTTCAATGAGCAGTTCTTC
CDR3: CASGQLAGAFNEQFF